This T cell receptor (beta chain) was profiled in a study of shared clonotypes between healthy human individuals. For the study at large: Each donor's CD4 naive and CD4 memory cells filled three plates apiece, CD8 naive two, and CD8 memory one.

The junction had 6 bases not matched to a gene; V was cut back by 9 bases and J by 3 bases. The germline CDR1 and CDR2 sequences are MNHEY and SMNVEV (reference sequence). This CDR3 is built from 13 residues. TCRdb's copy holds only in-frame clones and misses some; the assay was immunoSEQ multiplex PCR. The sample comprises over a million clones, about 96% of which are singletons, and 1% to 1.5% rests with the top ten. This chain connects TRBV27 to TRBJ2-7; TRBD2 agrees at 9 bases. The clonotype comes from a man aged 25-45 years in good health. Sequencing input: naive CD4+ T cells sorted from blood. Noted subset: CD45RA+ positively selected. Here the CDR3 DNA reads TGTGCCAGTCCTACTAGCGGGCACTACGAGCAGTACTTC. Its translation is CASPTSGHYEQYF.